Below are 14 T cell receptor beta chains sequenced from a single sample in a study of CD8+ T cells in alopecia areata. Treatment described: oral pan-JAK inhibitor, 5-10 mg twice daily. RNA, once extracted, was reverse transcribed into cDNA for use as the sequencing template. Profiled with immunoSEQ multiplex PCR; TCRdb holds only in-frame clones, not every one. Of roughly 180,000 clones in the sample, about 55% were seen once. Sequencing was performed on CD8+ T cells sorted from blood, taken at week 24, from a patient treated with tofacitinib. Every receptor here comes from a human donor with alopecia areata.

The chain joins TRBV5-6 to TRBJ2-2; D not resolved. Trimming removed 5 bases at V and 3 bases at J, with 5 bases between. Per the germline V gene, CDR1 is SGHDT and CDR2 is YYEEEE. This CDR3 has 12 residues. DNA of the CDR3: TGTGCCAGCAGGGAAGACACCGGGGAGCTGTTTTTT. Translation: CASREDTGELFF.

This clone was found once. J is TRBJ2-7 and V is TRBV27; the D gene is possibly TRBD2 (5 bases). Germline V gene sequence: CDR1 MNHEY, CDR2 SMNVEV (reference sequence). The CDR3 covers 13 residues. V lost 3 bases to trimming and J lost 2 bases, with 8 bases between them. CDR3 loop: CASSFSGAYEQYF. CDR3 bases: TGTGCCAGCAGTTTCTCCGGGGCCTACGAGCAGTACTTC.

The chain joins TRBV11-2 to TRBJ2-3, with TRBD1 identical over 10 bases. This CDR3 is 15 amino acids long. V trimming: 0 bases; J trimming: 5 bases; junction bases outside the gene matches: 2. CDR1 SGHAT and CDR2 FQNNGV come from the germline V gene. CDR3 nucleotide sequence: TGTGCCAGCAGCTTAGAAGGGACAGGGGTAGATACGCAGTATTTT. Translation: CASSLEGTGVDTQYF.

The chain is built from TRBV11-1 and TRBJ1-1, with D maybe TRBD1 (5 bases). The CDR3 has 11 amino acids. Germline CDR1 SGHAT, CDR2 FQDESV (reference sequence). The V end lost 5 bases, the J end lost 10 bases, and 11 bases lay between the germline ends. The CDR3 sequence is CASSRGVGAFF. CDR3 in DNA: TGTGCCAGCAGCCGAGGGGTAGGAGCTTTCTTT. The full variable domain, its missing parts supplied by reference TRBV11-1 and TRBJ1-1, is EAEVAQSPRYKITEKSQAVAFWCDPISGHATLYWYRQILGQGPELLVQFQDESVVDDSQLPKDRFSAERLKGVDSTLKIQPAELGDSAMYLCASSRGVGAFFGQGTRLTVV.

The chain has TRBV5-6 and TRBJ2-7, with D possibly matching TRBD2 (6 bases). The CDR3 extends over 14 amino acids. Germline-derived CDR1 and CDR2 are SGHDT and YYEEEE. V was cut by 0 bases and J by 3 bases, with 10 bases left in between. The CDR3 loop reads CASSLAGEDYEQYF. Here the CDR3 DNA reads TGTGCCAGCAGCTTGGCGGGGGAAGACTACGAGCAGTACTTC.

V and J are TRBV7-9 and TRBJ2-7; 8 bases map to TRBD1. V dropped 6 bases and J dropped 5; count of bases not matched to a gene: 9. Per germline, CDR1 SEHNR and CDR2 FQNEAQ (reference sequence). The CDR3 contains 14 residues. The CDR3 DNA reads TGTGCCAGCAGGGATACAGGGGGGTCACACGAGCAGTACTTC. It translates to CASRDTGGSHEQYF.

J is TRBJ1-1 and V is TRBV27; a possible D gene is TRBD1 (5 bases). The CDR3 runs 13 residues. CDR1 is MNHEY, CDR2 SMNVEV, per germline (reference sequence). The germline V and J ends were trimmed by 4 bases and 3 bases, with 9 bases remaining between them. The CDR3 DNA is TGTGCCAGCAGTTCGGGGGGTTACACTGAAGCTTTCTTT. Amino acids: CASSSGGYTEAFF.

V is TRBV19 and J is TRBJ1-5; D is perhaps TRBD1 (6 bases). The CDR3 has 16 amino acids. Trimming removed 0 bases at V and 2 bases at J, with 11 bases between. Germline V gene sequence: CDR1 LNHDA, CDR2 SQIVND (reference sequence). CDR3 residues: CASSIDLEGGNQPQHF. CDR3 sequence (DNA): TGTGCCAGTAGTATAGATCTGGAGGGGGGCAATCAGCCCCAGCATTTT.

This clone is labeled as medium-sized. The chain has TRBV9 and TRBJ2-3, with 7 bases aligning to TRBD1. The J segment lost 3 bases and the V segment lost 3 bases, leaving 13 bases of the junction unmatched. The length of the CDR3 is 17 residues. In germline, CDR1 is SGDLS, CDR2 YYNGEE. The CDR3 region has the DNA TGTGCCAGCAGCGGACGCCCCGACAGGGTTTTAACAGATACGCAGTATTTT. Protein: CASSGRPDRVLTDTQYF.

The chain carries TRBV11-2 and TRBJ1-1; 7 bases fit TRBD1. J gave up 7 bases and V 4 bases, and 3 bases lay outside the gene matches. Germline CDR1 reads SGHAT; CDR2 reads FQNNGV. CDR3 length: 12 amino acids. The CDR3 region is CASSSDRVEAFF. The CDR3 nucleotides read TGTGCCAGCAGCTCCGACAGGGTTGAAGCTTTCTTT.

This chain uses TRBV4-3 with TRBJ2-2; a possible D gene is TRBD2 (5 bases). Trimming cost V 0 bases and J 8 bases, with 13 bases left between them. The germline V gene has CDR1 LGHNA and CDR2 YSLEER. The CDR3 spans 15 residues. CDR3 in DNA: TGCGCCAGCAGCCAAGATCGCTTCGGGGATGGGGAGCTGTTTTTT. This gives the protein CASSQDRFGDGELFF.

This clone has just a few counts. The rearrangement joins TRBV29-1 to TRBJ2-2; D is undetermined. The V end lost 2 bases, the J end lost 2 bases, and 6 bases lay between the germline ends. CDR1 and CDR2 from the germline V gene are SQVTM and ANQGSEA. The CDR3 consists of 13 residues. In nucleotides, the CDR3 is TGCAGCGTTGAATACCCAAACACCGGGGAGCTGTTTTTT. Amino acids: CSVEYPNTGELFF.

This clone was seen a handful of times. The rearrangement joins TRBV30 to TRBJ1-1; 12 nucleotides align to TRBD1. This CDR3 contains 15 residues. The germline gives CDR1 GTSNPN, CDR2 SVGIG (reference sequence). V shed 3 bases, J shed 10 bases, and the junction held 12 bases outside the gene matches. The CDR3 loop is CAWRGRDRGPRGAFF. DNA of the CDR3: TGTGCCTGGAGAGGACGGGACAGGGGGCCCCGGGGAGCTTTCTTT.

The chain has TRBV11-2 and TRBJ2-7; no clear D. The germline CDR1 and CDR2 sequences are SGHAT and FQNNGV. This CDR3 contains 14 residues. The V end was cut by 2 bases, the J end by 0 bases, with 8 bases between. CDR3: CASSLSLTSYEQYF. The CDR3 DNA follows: TGTGCCAGCAGCTTAAGTCTGACCTCCTACGAGCAGTACTTC.